What follows are 29 T cell receptor beta chains derived from one specimen sequenced in a study of shared clonotypes between healthy human individuals. Generated by immunoSEQ multiplex PCR, the TCRdb table keeps only in-frame clones and is missing some. The table has about 1.1 million clones, around 78% seen once. The sequencing input was memory CD4+ T cells from PBMCs. As for subset: CD45RA-negative fraction. These receptors originate from a man aged 18 to 35 in good health. Some clones in this sample may be carry-over from other donors' samples.

This clone appeared once. Other nucleotide sequences in the sample specify the same CDR3. The rearrangement uses TRBV27 and TRBJ1-2, with D hard to call. Between the trimmed V and J ends, which lost 4 bases and 5 bases, there was a span of 8 bases. The CDR3 is 12 residues long. Germline V gives CDR1 MNHEY, CDR2 SMNVEV (reference sequence). The CDR3 region is CASSSYGYGYTF. The CDR3 DNA is TGTGCCAGCAGTTCTTATGGGTATGGCTACACCTTC.

This chain links TRBV6-1 with TRBJ2-3; TRBD1 might be the D (6 bases). This CDR3 is built from 15 residues. Trimming stripped 4 bases from V and 0 bases from J, with 11 bases between. CDR1 MNHNS and CDR2 SASEGT come from the germline V gene. CDR3 protein: CASSGGQSSTDTQYF. CDR3 nucleotide sequence: TGTGCCAGCAGTGGCGGACAGTCGAGCACAGATACGCAGTATTTT.

This clone has at least ten counts. The chain has TRBV6-5 and TRBJ2-7, with 10 positions matching TRBD2. After removal of 2 bases from V and 3 bases from J, the junction contained 4 bases not matched to a gene. The CDR3 contains 15 residues. Germline CDR1 reads MNHEY; CDR2 reads SVGAGI. The CDR3 nucleotides read TGTGCCAGCAGTTACGGACTAGCGGAGATCTACGAGCAGTACTTC. Translation: CASSYGLAEIYEQYF.

V is TRBV18 and J is TRBJ2-7; D ambiguous. The CDR3 has 14 residues. Looked up from germline, CDR1 is KGHSH and CDR2 is LQKENI. Trimming cost V 3 bases and J 0 bases, with 9 bases left between them. The CDR3 coding sequence is TGTGCCAGCTCACCGTCATCAGGCTCCTACGAGCAGTACTTC. It specifies CASSPSSGSYEQYF.

This clone showed up just a few times. The J gene is TRBJ2-2, the V gene TRBV7-3, with D unresolved. Trimming removed 7 bases from V and 4 bases from J, with 10 bases in between. CDR3 size: 13 residues. Per germline, CDR1 SGHTA and CDR2 FQGTGA. DNA for the CDR3: TGTGCCAGCAAGGGAAGGAGCACCGGGGAGCTGTTTTTT. Translated: CASKGRSTGELFF.

Concerning this clone itself: Other DNA sequences in the sample encode the same CDR3. The gene calls are TRBV10-3 and TRBJ1-5; TRBD1 agrees at 9 bases. Germline V gene lookup returns CDR1 ENHRY and CDR2 SYGVKD. The length of the CDR3 is 15 residues. The V gene end was trimmed by 3 bases and the J gene end by 4 bases; junction bases not matched to a gene: 4. CDR3 in amino acids: CAISDPDRGNQPQHF. The CDR3, as DNA: TGTGCCATCAGTGATCCAGACAGGGGGAATCAGCCCCAGCATTTT.

This chain joins TRBV5-1 and TRBJ2-7; the D is unclear. Germline V gene data show CDR1 as SGHRS and CDR2 as YFSETQ. With 0 bases removed from V and 0 bases from J, the gap between germline ends came to 4 bases. CDR3 length: 13 residues. CDR3 loop: CASSLVPSYEQYF. The CDR3 region has the DNA TGCGCCAGCAGCTTGGTACCCTCCTACGAGCAGTACTTC. The variable domain in full, completed from reference TRBV5-1 and TRBJ2-7, reads KAGVTQTPRYLIKTRGQQVTLSCSPISGHRSVSWYQQTPGQGLQFLFEYFSETQRNKGNFPGRFSGRQFSNSRSEMNVSTLELGDSALYLCASSLVPSYEQYFGPGTRLTVT.

The chain has TRBV7-2 and TRBJ2-3; D may be TRBD1 or TRBD2 (5 bases each). V gave up 3 bases and J gave up 0 bases, with 10 bases separating them. This CDR3 contains 15 residues. From germline, CDR1 is SGHTA and CDR2 FQGNSA. The CDR3, as DNA: TGTGCCAGCAGCTTGGTCGGGGCTAGCACAGATACGCAGTATTTT. Amino acid sequence: CASSLVGASTDTQYF.

On this clone: In the same sample, other DNA sequences code for this CDR3. The V gene is TRBV5-1, the J gene TRBJ2-2; D gene uncertain. Germline loops: CDR1 SGHRS, CDR2 YFSETQ. Trimming removed 1 base from V and 0 bases from J, with 4 bases in between. The CDR3 sequence is 14 residues long. The CDR3 nucleotides are TGCGCCAGCAGCTTGATACCGAACACCGGGGAGCTGTTTTTT. The encoded protein is CASSLIPNTGELFF.

The DNA of the CDR3 is TGCAGCGTTGGTGGTCAAAAAGGCTCCTACAATGAGCAGTTCTTC. Protein sequence: CSVGGQKGSYNEQFF. The chain recombines TRBV29-1 with TRBJ2-1; D call uncertain. Deletions cut 4 bases from V and 0 bases from J, with 13 bases between. CDR1 and CDR2 (germline): SQVTM, ANQGSEA. There are 15 residues in the CDR3.

The rearrangement links TRBV18 to TRBJ2-3; no definite D call. The CDR3 runs 15 residues. Trimming shortened V by 6 bases and J by 6 bases, and 19 bases separated the two germline ends. From germline, CDR1 is KGHSH and CDR2 LQKENI. CDR3 in DNA: TGTGCCAGCTCGCCCCCCGGCGTGGTGGGTGATACGCAGTATTTT. Its translation is CASSPPGVVGDTQYF.

On this clone: Given a far larger clone just one base away, this is likely a sequencing read error. This chain connects TRBV30 to TRBJ1-3; D unclear. Germline lookup yields CDR1 GTSNPN and CDR2 SVGIG (reference sequence). CDR3 size: 13 residues. The chain's CDR3 is CACHRGSGNTIHF. CDR3 sequence (DNA): TGTGCCTGCCACCGCGGTTCTGGAAACACCATACATTTT.

The chain combines TRBV25-1 with TRBJ1-2; 9 bases are a match to TRBD1. This CDR3 contains 15 residues. Germline CDR1 and CDR2: MGHDK and SYGVNS. J lost 5 bases, V lost 4 bases, and 8 bases had no gene match. The CDR3 DNA is TGTGCCAGCAGTGTTACGGGACAGGGTTCGTATGGCTACACCTTC. Protein product: CASSVTGQGSYGYTF.

This chain connects TRBV28 to TRBJ2-7, with TRBD1 identical over 7 bases. CDR1 is MDHEN and CDR2 is SYDVKM in the germline V gene. The CDR3 loop spans 15 amino acids. J lost 6 bases, V lost 4 bases, and 12 bases had no gene match. The CDR3 coding sequence is TGTGCCAGCAGTTCACCCCTCGACAGGGCTAGCGAGCAGTACTTC. It codes for CASSSPLDRASEQYF. Full variable domain (remainder filled in from reference TRBV28 and TRBJ2-7): DVKVTQSSRYLVKRTGEKVFLECVQDMDHENMFWYRQDPGLGLRLIYFSYDVKMKEKGDIPEGYSVSREKKERFSLILESASTNQTSMYLCASSSPLDRASEQYFGPGTRLTVT.

The chain uses TRBV7-3 and TRBJ2-1; D uncertain. This CDR3 region has 12 residues. The V end was cut by 5 bases, the J end by 5 bases, with 7 bases between. Germline CDR1 is SGHTA and CDR2 is FQGTGA. CDR3 DNA: TGTGCCAGCAGCCCTTCGAACAATGAGCAGTTCTTC. Translated, it gives CASSPSNNEQFF.

V gene TRBV28 combines with J gene TRBJ2-7, with TRBD2 matching over 8 bases. V shed 5 bases, J shed 3 bases, and the junction held 3 bases outside the gene matches. Germline V CDR1 and CDR2: MDHEN, SYDVKM. This CDR3 is 13 amino acids long. The CDR3 loop reads CASSAGGVYEQYF. DNA for the CDR3: TGTGCCAGCAGTGCGGGGGGCGTCTACGAGCAGTACTTC. The full variable domain, in which reference TRBV28 and TRBJ2-7 provide the parts outside the CDR3, is DVKVTQSSRYLVKRTGEKVFLECVQDMDHENMFWYRQDPGLGLRLIYFSYDVKMKEKGDIPEGYSVSREKKERFSLILESASTNQTSMYLCASSAGGVYEQYFGPGTRLTVT.

This sequence joins TRBV12-5 and TRBJ2-7, with D perhaps assigned TRBD1 or TRBD2 (6 bases each). This CDR3 contains 13 residues. V lost 7 bases to trimming and J lost 0 bases, with 10 bases between them. Germline-derived CDR1 and CDR2 are LGHNT and FRNRAP. The chain's CDR3 is CASAGASSYEQYF. The DNA of the CDR3 is TGTGCTAGTGCGGGGGCCAGCTCCTACGAGCAGTACTTC.

This clone was found a few times. Other DNA sequences in this specimen translate into the identical CDR3. The rearrangement joins TRBV9 to TRBJ1-4; the match to TRBD1 covers 9 bases. Germline V gene sequence: CDR1 SGDLS, CDR2 YYNGEE. The length of the CDR3 is 14 residues. Trimming at V came to 3 bases and at J to 5 bases, leaving 2 bases not matched to a gene. The CDR3 sequence is CASSGGQGNEKLFF. CDR3 DNA sequence: TGTGCCAGCAGCGGGGGACAGGGAAATGAAAAACTGTTTTTT.

Remarks on this clone: A read error is possible here, since a much larger clone lies one base away. The same CDR3 also results from other DNA sequences found in this sample. The J gene is TRBJ2-4, the V gene TRBV29-1; D is undetermined. The V and J ends lost 6 bases and 9 bases respectively, with 15 bases between them. The germline V gene encodes CDR1 SQVTM and CDR2 ANQGSEA. This CDR3 is built from 12 residues. The CDR3 protein is CSVVISSGIQYF. CDR3 DNA sequence: TGCAGCGTCGTTATATCGAGTGGCATTCAGTACTTC.

This chain connects TRBV6-5 to TRBJ2-7; maybe TRBD2 (5 bases). Between the trimmed V and J ends, which lost 6 bases and 5 bases, there was a span of 17 bases. CDR1 and CDR2 (germline): MNHEY, SVGAGI. The CDR3 runs 14 residues. CDR3 loop: CASRRRTAGDEQYF. In DNA form, the CDR3 reads TGTGCCAGCAGGCGACGGACTGCCGGGGACGAGCAGTACTTC.

The V gene is TRBV19, the J gene TRBJ1-5; D is undetermined. Germline lookup yields CDR1 LNHDA and CDR2 SQIVND (reference sequence). The ends were cut back, 3 bases at V and 9 bases at J, with 12 bases in the middle. CDR3 size: 13 residues. The CDR3 loop reads CASSIYSLGPQHF. The CDR3 nucleotides are TGTGCCAGTAGTATTTACAGCCTGGGGCCCCAGCATTTT.

This rearrangement joins TRBV9 to TRBJ2-5; TRBD2 aligns across 8 bases. In germline, CDR1 is SGDLS, CDR2 YYNGEE. Unmatched junction bases numbered 5, after V lost 4 bases and J lost 0 bases. This CDR3 contains 15 residues. DNA of the CDR3: TGTGCCAGCAGCTCGAGACTAGCGAACCAAGAGACCCAGTACTTC. It is translated as CASSSRLANQETQYF.

V gene TRBV5-1 combines with J gene TRBJ2-1; either TRBD1 or TRBD2 may supply D (5 bases each). V lost 3 bases, J lost 6 bases, and 19 bases lay in between. CDR3 length: 16 residues. The germline V gene has CDR1 SGHRS and CDR2 YFSETQ. CDR3 DNA sequence: TGCGCCAGCAGCTCCGGGGCCTCATGGGTAGGCAATGAGCAGTTCTTC. Translating gives CASSSGASWVGNEQFF.

The chain links TRBV7-2 to TRBJ1-2; D unclear. V lost 0 bases and J lost 7, with 15 bases in between. Germline CDR1 SGHTA, CDR2 FQGNSA. This CDR3 contains 15 residues. The CDR3 reads CASSLAFSGIGGYTF. CDR3 coding DNA: TGTGCCAGCAGCTTAGCGTTTTCCGGGATCGGTGGCTACACCTTC.

J is TRBJ1-1 and V is TRBV6-5, with D possibly matching TRBD1 (5 bases). CDR3 length equals 15 residues. Germline V gene data show CDR1 as MNHEY and CDR2 as SVGAGI. V was clipped by 4 bases and J by 1 base, with 13 bases between them. CDR3 DNA sequence: TGTGCCAGCAGTTCCTCGTGGGGCGGGAACACTGAAGCTTTCTTT. Its translation: CASSSSWGGNTEAFF.

V is TRBV29-1 and J is TRBJ2-3, with TRBD1 identical over 9 bases. CDR3 length equals 16 residues. The V segment lost 7 bases and the J segment 1 base; nucleotides outside the gene matches: 12. Germline CDR1 reads SQVTM; CDR2 reads ANQGSEA. The CDR3 DNA is TGCAGCGGGGAGACCCTGGGACAGGGAGGCACAGATACGCAGTATTTT. Its translation: CSGETLGQGGTDTQYF.

The chain employs TRBV4-1 and TRBJ1-2; 7 nucleotides align to TRBD1. CDR1 MGHRA and CDR2 YSYEKL come from the germline V gene. The CDR3 contains 16 residues. With V trimmed by 4 bases and J by 1 base, 9 bases remained unmatched. DNA of the CDR3: TGCGCCAGCAGCCGAAATACAGGGGATTATAACTATGGCTACACCTTC. Translating it yields CASSRNTGDYNYGYTF.

The rearrangement joins TRBV4-2 to TRBJ1-1; D is possibly TRBD1 (6 bases). V shed 3 bases and J shed 0 bases, with 14 bases lying between them. The CDR3 has 16 amino acids. Germline V gives CDR1 LGHNA, CDR2 YNFKEQ. The CDR3 nucleotides are TGTGCCAGCAGCCATAAACCGGGACAAATGAACACTGAAGCTTTCTTT. Translating gives CASSHKPGQMNTEAFF.

V gene TRBV15 combines with J gene TRBJ2-7; no firm D call. V gave up 0 bases and J gave up 0 bases, with 18 bases separating them. Germline V gives CDR1 LNHNV, CDR2 YYDKDF (reference sequence). This CDR3 comprises 18 residues. The CDR3 DNA follows: TGTGCCACCAGCAGAGATAAACGAAAGGACGGTCACTCCTACGAGCAGTACTTC. It is translated as CATSRDKRKDGHSYEQYF.